This T cell receptor beta chain was found in a study of shared T cell receptors in the human thymus (dated by TCRdb to the early 2020s). General notes on the study: The study examined how the human thymus generates shared, self-reactive T-cell receptor alpha chains.

With respect to this clone: Its antigen is currently not known. Per-base qualities were not stored, and no clone one base away is much larger.

Libraries were made using the immunoSEQ multiplex PCR assay. TCRdb took this table from immuneACCESS and kept in-frame rearrangements with V and J called. Such tables lack part of the clones; where checked against another copy, unresolved V genes explain under half of the gap, and the rest is unexplained. The sample table shows about 540,000 clones, and 75% to 80% are seen once. The biggest ten clones account for about 0.014% of the sample. The same data also went into a second study, on human thymus T cells. The second study's authors report: The donors were immunologically healthy infants in Finland who had open corrective cardiac surgery for congenital heart defects. The thymus tissue came from surgical resects taken out during corrective cardiac surgery. Biased V and J gene segment usage appeared to be present in both thymic and peripheral blood repertoires. Highly overlapping thymic TCR repertoires among unrelated individuals were reported in the related research. The study described the TCR alpha and beta repertoires in under ten infant thymus samples and a few matching peripheral blood samples. The infant donors were roughly 7 to 250 days old, and the cohort included several males and two females. Thymocytes were released mechanically from tissue and stored at -70 °C as pellets of roughly 9-32 million cells. A QIAsymphony instrument was used to extract genomic DNA from the frozen cell pellets. The immunoSEQ multiplex PCR assay was used to amplify the TCRB and TCRAD loci from a standardized quantity of quality-controlled genomic DNA. Amplicons spanned the V(D)J region at a length sufficient to cover the CDR3 and identify V and J genes. Amplicon sequencing was performed on an Illumina platform through the commercial immunoSEQ service. Primer bias and sequencing errors were corrected using previously described methods, and TCRAD and TCRB definitions followed the IMGT database. Repertoires were analysed with immunoSEQ Analyzer 3.0 and VDJTools, covering basic statistics, V/J segment usage, diversity estimates, rarefaction and pairwise overlap. Diversity was estimated using the Chao1, ChaoE, Efron-Thisted, Shannon and inverse Simpson indices, and was also estimated on datasets down-sampled to the size of the smallest sample. For repertoire overlap, CDR3 nucleotide sequence, V gene and J gene had to match strictly, and clustering was done by Jaccard-based multidimensional scaling. On average, thymus samples gave roughly 800,000 unique TCRB clonotypes, whereas blood samples gave about 84,000.

The sample taken for sequencing was thymocytes. The receptor comes from a boy younger than two with a congenital heart defect. Donor details come from another sample of the same person, matched by shared clones.

The nucleotides read TGCGCCAGCAGCCACCTGAGGAAAGATACGCAGTATTTT. Translated, it reads CASSHLRKDTQYF. The rearranged segments are TRBV4-1 and TRBJ2-3; too little of a D gene remains to name it. V and J are truncated by 3 bases and 5 bases respectively, leaving an intervening sequence of 9 bases. Based on the germline V gene, the CDR1 and CDR2 sequences are MGHRA and YSYEKL. Including cysteine and phenylalanine, the CDR3 has 13 amino acids. This entry keeps only the CDR3 DNA: 39 bases, framed from base 1.